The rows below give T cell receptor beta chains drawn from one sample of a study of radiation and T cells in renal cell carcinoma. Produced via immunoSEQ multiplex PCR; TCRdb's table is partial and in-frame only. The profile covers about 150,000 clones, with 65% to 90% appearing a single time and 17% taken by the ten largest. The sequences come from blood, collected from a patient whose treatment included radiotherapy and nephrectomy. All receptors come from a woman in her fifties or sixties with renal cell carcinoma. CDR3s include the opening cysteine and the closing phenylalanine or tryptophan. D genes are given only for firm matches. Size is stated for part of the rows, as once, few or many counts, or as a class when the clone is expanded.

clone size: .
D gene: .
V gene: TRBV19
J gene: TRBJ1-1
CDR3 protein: CASSGGGTPRNTEAFF
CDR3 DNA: TGTGCCAGTAGTGGGGGGGGGACCCCACGGAACACTGAAGCTTTCTTT

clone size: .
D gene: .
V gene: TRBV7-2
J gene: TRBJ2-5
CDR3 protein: CASSLIPGMEETQYF
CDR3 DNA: TGTGCCAGCAGCTTAATCCCAGGGATGGAAGAGACCCAGTACTTC

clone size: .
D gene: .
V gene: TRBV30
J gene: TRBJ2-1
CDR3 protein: CAMESGAEEQFF
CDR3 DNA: TGTGCCATGGAGTCAGGGGCGGAGGAGCAGTTCTTC

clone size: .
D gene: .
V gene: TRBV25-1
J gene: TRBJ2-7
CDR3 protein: CASSESIGTRSIYEQYF
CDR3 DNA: TGTGCCAGCAGTGAAAGTATAGGCACAAGATCGATCTACGAGCAGTACTTC

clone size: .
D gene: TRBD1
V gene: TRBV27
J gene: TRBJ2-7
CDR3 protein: CASRRGPEQYF
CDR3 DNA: TGTGCCAGTAGAAGGGGGCCCGAGCAGTACTTC

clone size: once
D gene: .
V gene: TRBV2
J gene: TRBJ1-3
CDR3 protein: CASRLANSGNTIYF
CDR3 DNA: TGTGCCAGCCGGTTAGCGAACTCTGGAAACACCATATATTTT

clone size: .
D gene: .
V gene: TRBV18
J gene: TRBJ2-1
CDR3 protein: CASSLDEGLYNEQFF
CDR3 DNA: TGTGCCAGCTCACTCGACGAAGGTTTATACAATGAGCAGTTCTTC

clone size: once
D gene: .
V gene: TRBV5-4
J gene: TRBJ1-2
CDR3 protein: CASSPGSPRENSNYGYTF
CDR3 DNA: TGTGCCAGCAGCCCCGGATCTCCCAGGGAGAACTCTAACTATGGCTACACCTTC

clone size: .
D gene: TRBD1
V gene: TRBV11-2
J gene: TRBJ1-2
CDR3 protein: CASSLGDRWAYGYTF
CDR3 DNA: TGTGCCAGCAGCTTAGGGGACAGGTGGGCCTATGGCTACACCTTC

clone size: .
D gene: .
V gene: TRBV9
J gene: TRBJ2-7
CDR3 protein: CASSVGGAQSEQYF
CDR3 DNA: TGTGCCAGCAGCGTAGGGGGCGCTCAGTCCGAGCAGTACTTC

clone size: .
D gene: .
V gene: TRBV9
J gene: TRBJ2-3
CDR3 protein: CASSSTGTRTDTQYF
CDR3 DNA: TGTGCCAGCAGCTCTACCGGGACTCGCACAGATACGCAGTATTTT

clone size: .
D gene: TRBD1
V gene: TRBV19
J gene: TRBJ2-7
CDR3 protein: CASSAGTGGNEQYF
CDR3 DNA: TGTGCCAGTAGTGCGGGGACAGGGGGCAACGAGCAGTACTTC

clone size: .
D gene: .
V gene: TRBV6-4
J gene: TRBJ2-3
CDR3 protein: CASSESGYTDTQYF
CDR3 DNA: TGTGCCAGCAGTGAGAGCGGATACACAGATACGCAGTATTTT

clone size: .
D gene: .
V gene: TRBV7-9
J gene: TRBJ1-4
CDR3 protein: CASSFQGNEKLFF
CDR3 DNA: TGTGCCAGCAGTTTCCAGGGCAATGAAAAACTGTTTTTT

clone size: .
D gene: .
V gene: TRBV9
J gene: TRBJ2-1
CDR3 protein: CASSVEPSLGNEQFF
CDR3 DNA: TGTGCCAGCAGCGTAGAGCCCTCTTTGGGGAATGAGCAGTTCTTC

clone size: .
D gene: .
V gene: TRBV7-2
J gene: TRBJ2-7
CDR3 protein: CASSLSGTSTYEQYF
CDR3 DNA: TGTGCCAGCAGCTTATCCGGGACTTCTACCTACGAGCAGTACTTC

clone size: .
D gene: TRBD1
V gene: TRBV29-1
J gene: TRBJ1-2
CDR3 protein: CSAGTGAYGYTF
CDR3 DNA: TGCAGCGCTGGGACAGGTGCCTATGGCTACACCTTC

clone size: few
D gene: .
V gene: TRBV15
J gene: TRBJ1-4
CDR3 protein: CATSRDLGAGEKLFF
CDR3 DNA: TGTGCCACCAGCAGAGACTTGGGGGCTGGGGAAAAACTGTTTTTT

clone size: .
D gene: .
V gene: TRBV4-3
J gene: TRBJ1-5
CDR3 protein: CASSQNLMGSPVGQPQHF
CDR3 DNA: TGCGCCAGCAGCCAGAACCTTATGGGAAGTCCTGTCGGGCAGCCCCAGCATTTT

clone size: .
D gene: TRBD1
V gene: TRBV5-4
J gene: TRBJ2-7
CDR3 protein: CASSPNPGQGMVYEQYF
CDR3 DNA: TGTGCCAGCAGCCCGAACCCGGGACAGGGGATGGTTTACGAGCAGTACTTC

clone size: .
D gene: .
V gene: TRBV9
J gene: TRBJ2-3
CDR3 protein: CASSVAQGPQYF
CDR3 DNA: TGTGCCAGCAGCGTAGCCCAAGGGCCACAGTATTTT

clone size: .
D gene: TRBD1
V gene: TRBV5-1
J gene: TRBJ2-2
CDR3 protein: CASSRTGADTGELFF
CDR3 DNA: TGCGCCAGCAGCCGGACAGGGGCCGACACCGGGGAGCTGTTTTTT

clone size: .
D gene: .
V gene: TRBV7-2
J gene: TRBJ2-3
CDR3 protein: CASSYKGTGNTDTQYF
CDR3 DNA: TGTGCCAGCAGCTACAAAGGGACGGGGAACACAGATACGCAGTATTTT

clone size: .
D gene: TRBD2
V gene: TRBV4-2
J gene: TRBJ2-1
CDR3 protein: CASSQDHSTSGSSEQFF
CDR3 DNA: TGTGCCAGCAGCCAAGACCATAGCACTAGCGGGTCCAGTGAGCAGTTCTTC

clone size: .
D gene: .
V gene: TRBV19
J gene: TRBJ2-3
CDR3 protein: CASSSLGTVGADTQYF
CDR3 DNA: TGTGCCAGTAGTTCTTTAGGCACCGTAGGTGCGGATACGCAGTATTTT

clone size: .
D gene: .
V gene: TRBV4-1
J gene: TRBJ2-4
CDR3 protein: CASSQAGPDDIQYF
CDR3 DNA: TGCGCCAGCAGCCAAGCGGGACCCGACGACATTCAGTACTTC

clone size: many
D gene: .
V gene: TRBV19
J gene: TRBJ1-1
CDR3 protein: CASSISSNTEAFF
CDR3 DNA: TGTGCCAGTAGTATTTCTTCGAACACTGAAGCTTTCTTT

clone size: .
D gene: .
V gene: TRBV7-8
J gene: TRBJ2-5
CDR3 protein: CASSLVNGGGETQYF
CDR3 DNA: TGTGCCAGCAGCTTAGTTAACGGGGGCGGGGAGACCCAGTACTTC

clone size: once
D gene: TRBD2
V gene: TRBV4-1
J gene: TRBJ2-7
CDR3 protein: CASSSGLAGPVEQYF
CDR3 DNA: TGCGCCAGCAGCTCAGGACTAGCGGGACCGGTCGAGCAGTACTTC

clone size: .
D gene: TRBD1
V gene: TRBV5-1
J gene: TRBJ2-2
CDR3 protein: CASKEGTANTGELFF
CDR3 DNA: TGCGCCAGCAAAGAGGGGACAGCGAACACCGGGGAGCTGTTTTTT

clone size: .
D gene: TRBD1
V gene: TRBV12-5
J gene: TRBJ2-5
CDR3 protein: CASGLVLQGGHQETQYF
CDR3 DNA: TGTGCTAGTGGTTTGGTTCTACAGGGGGGCCACCAAGAGACCCAGTACTTC

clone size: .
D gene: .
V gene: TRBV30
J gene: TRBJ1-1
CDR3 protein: CAWSNSGATEAFF
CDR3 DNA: TGTGCCTGGAGTAATTCAGGGGCCACTGAAGCTTTCTTT

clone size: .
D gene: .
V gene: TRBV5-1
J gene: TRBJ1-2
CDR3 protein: CASSYHSGDGYTF
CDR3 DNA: TGCGCCAGCAGCTACCACTCAGGGGACGGCTACACCTTC

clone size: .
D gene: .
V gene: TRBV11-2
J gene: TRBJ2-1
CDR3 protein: CASSSGTPDNEQFF
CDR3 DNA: TGTGCCAGCAGTTCCGGGACACCCGACAATGAGCAGTTCTTC

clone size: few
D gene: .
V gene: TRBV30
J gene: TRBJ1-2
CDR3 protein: CAWRVLGYYGYTF
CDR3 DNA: TGTGCCTGGAGGGTCCTGGGATACTATGGCTACACCTTC

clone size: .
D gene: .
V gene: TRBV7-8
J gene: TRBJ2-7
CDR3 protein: CASRASGRAQGIYEQYF
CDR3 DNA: TGTGCCAGCAGGGCCTCGGGTAGGGCCCAGGGGATCTACGAGCAGTACTTC

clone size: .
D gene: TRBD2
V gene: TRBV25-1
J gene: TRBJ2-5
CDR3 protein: CASSDLAGGQETQYF
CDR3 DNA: TGTGCCAGCAGTGACTTAGCGGGGGGGCAAGAGACCCAGTACTTC

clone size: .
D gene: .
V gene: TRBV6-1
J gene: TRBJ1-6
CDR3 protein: CASSEVQDNSPLHF
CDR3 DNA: TGTGCCAGCAGTGAGGTTCAAGATAATTCACCCCTCCACTTT

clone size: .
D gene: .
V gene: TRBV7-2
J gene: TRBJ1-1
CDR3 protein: CASSGRVRTEAFF
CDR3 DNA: TGTGCCAGCAGCGGCAGGGTTAGGACTGAAGCTTTCTTT

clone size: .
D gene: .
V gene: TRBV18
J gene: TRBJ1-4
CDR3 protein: CASSYDSSTNEKLFF
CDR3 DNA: TGTGCCAGCTCATATGACTCATCAACTAATGAAAAACTGTTTTTT

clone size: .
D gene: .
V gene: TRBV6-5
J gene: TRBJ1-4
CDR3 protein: CASSYSGAINEKLFF
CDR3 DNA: TGTGCCAGCAGTTACTCGGGGGCTATTAATGAAAAACTGTTTTTT

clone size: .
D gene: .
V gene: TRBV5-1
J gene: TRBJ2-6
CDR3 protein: CASSLGPSGANVLTF
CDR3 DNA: TGCGCCAGCAGCCTAGGACCCTCTGGGGCCAACGTCCTGACTTTC

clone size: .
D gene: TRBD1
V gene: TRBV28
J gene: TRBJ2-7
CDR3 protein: CASSTGTGRYEQYF
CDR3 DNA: TGTGCCAGCAGTACCGGGACAGGCCGCTACGAGCAGTACTTC

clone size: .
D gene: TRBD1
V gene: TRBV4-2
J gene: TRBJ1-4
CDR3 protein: CASSQEGQGNEKLFF
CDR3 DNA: TGTGCCAGCAGCCAAGAGGGACAGGGTAATGAAAAACTGTTTTTT

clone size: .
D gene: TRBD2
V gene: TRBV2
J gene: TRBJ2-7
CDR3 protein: CASNGYPWRERGGLSYEQYF
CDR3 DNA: TGTGCCAGCAACGGATATCCATGGCGTGAGCGGGGGGGTCTGTCCTACGAGCAGTACTTC

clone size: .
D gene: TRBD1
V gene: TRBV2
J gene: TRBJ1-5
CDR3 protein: CASSVTGQGITVRPQHF
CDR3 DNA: TGTGCCAGCAGCGTGACGGGACAGGGAATCACTGTCCGGCCCCAGCATTTT

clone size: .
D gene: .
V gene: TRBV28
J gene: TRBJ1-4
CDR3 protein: CASSAHTPSTNEKLFF
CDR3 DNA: TGTGCCAGCAGTGCCCATACACCTTCAACTAATGAAAAACTGTTTTTT

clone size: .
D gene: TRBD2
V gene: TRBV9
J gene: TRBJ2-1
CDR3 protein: CASSKSGGSYNEQFF
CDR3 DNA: TGTGCCAGCAGCAAGAGCGGGGGGTCCTACAATGAGCAGTTCTTC

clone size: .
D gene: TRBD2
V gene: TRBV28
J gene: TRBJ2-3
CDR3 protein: CASSLASGPTDTQYF
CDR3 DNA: TGTGCCAGCAGTTTGGCTAGCGGGCCCACAGATACGCAGTATTTT

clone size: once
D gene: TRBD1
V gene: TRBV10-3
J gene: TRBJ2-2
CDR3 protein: CAISGQGITGELFF
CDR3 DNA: TGTGCCATCTCCGGACAGGGGATCACCGGGGAGCTGTTTTTT

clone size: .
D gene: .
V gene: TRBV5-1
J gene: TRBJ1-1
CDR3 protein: CASSLGDRNTEAFF
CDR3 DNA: TGCGCCAGCAGCTTGGGCGACAGGAACACTGAAGCTTTCTTT

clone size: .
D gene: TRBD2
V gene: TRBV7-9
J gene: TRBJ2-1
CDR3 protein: CASSPGSGSNEQFF
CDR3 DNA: TGTGCCAGCAGTCCAGGGAGCGGGAGCAATGAGCAGTTCTTC

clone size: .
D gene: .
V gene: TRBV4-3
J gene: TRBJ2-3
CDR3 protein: CASSQGLAIGTDTQYF
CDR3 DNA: TGCGCCAGCAGCCAAGGTCTAGCCATAGGTACAGATACGCAGTATTTT

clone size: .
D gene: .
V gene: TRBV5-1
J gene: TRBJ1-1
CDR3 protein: CASSLALLSGTTNEAFF
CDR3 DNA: TGCGCCAGCAGCTTGGCCTTGTTGTCCGGTACAACTAATGAAGCTTTCTTT

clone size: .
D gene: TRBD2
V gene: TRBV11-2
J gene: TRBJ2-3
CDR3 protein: CASSPQRGATDTQYF
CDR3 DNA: TGTGCCAGCAGCCCCCAGCGGGGGGCCACAGATACGCAGTATTTT

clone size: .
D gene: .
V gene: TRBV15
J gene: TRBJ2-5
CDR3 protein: CATSRVPRQETQYF
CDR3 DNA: TGTGCCACCAGCAGAGTACCCCGCCAAGAGACCCAGTACTTC

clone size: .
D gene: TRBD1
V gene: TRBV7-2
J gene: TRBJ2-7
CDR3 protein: CASSFTDRVPYEQYF
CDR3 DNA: TGTGCCAGCAGCTTTACGGACAGGGTACCCTACGAGCAGTACTTC

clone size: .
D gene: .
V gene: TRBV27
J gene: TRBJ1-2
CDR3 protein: CASRPAAGVDGYTF
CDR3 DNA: TGTGCCAGCAGACCCGCCGCGGGGGTTGACGGCTACACCTTC

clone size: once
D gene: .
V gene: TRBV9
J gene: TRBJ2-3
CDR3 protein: CASSARGVSTDTQYF
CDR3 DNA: TGTGCCAGCAGCGCTAGGGGGGTGAGCACAGATACGCAGTATTTT

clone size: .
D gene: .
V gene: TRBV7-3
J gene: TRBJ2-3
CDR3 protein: CASSYGPLNANTQYF
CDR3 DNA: TGTGCCAGCAGCTACGGACCCCTCAACGCCAATACGCAGTATTTT